Following are 30 T cell receptor beta chains from one sample sequenced in a study of vaccination and CD4 T cells after COVID-19. What these receptors recognize is not known. The Oncomine TCR Beta short-read assay sequenced DNA from cultured CD4+ T cells. MiXCR was run by TCRdb on the PCR reads, yielding one entry per CDR3 protein. Of around 20,000 distinct CDR3 sequences in the sample, roughly 43% were seen once. Treatment defined: approximately nine-day PBMC culture with coronavirus spike peptide pools or control peptides (ViraFEST assay). The sample here was CD4+ T cells from blood, cultured in vitro, taken before SARS-CoV-2 vaccination. The receptors shown here come from a human donor who had recovered from COVID-19.

V and J are TRBV20-1 and TRBJ2-3; 15 bases align to TRBD2. There are 15 residues in the CDR3. Germline values: CDR1 DFQATT, CDR2 SNEGSKA (reference sequence). The trim removed 5 bases at V and 5 bases at J, leaving 5 bases unmatched. CDR3 nucleotides: TGCAGTGCTGGTGGGACTAGCGGGAGGCGAGATACGCAGTATTTT. Protein: CSAGGTSGRRDTQYF.

This clonotype was detected only a few times. This rearrangement joins TRBV28 to TRBJ2-7; 11 nucleotides line up with TRBD2. This CDR3 is 14 amino acids long. Per germline, CDR1 MDHEN and CDR2 SYDVKM. The V and J ends lost 8 bases and 4 bases, in that order; junction bases with no gene match: 7. The CDR3 sequence: CASGTGTSGYEQYF. The CDR3 bases are TGTGCCAGCGGGACCGGGACTAGCGGATACGAGCAGTACTTC.

The V call is TRBV7-9, the J call TRBJ2-7, with 7 bases aligning to TRBD1. In germline, CDR1 is SEHNR, CDR2 FQNEAQ (reference sequence). V shed 10 bases and J 0 bases; nucleotides not matched to a gene: 6. The CDR3 runs 13 residues. The CDR3 sequence: CATNGDSSYEQYF. The CDR3 nucleotides read TGTGCCACAAACGGGGACAGCTCCTACGAGCAGTACTTC.

The sample holds a few counts of this clonotype. The chain combines TRBV19 with TRBJ1-2; no clear D gene. V was clipped by 7 bases and J by 3 bases, with 21 bases between them. This CDR3 has 16 amino acids. Germline V gene data show CDR1 as LNHDA and CDR2 as SQIVND (reference sequence). CDR3 loop: CASTPRGLRADYGYTF. CDR3 bases: TGTGCCAGTACCCCAAGAGGACTTCGGGCGGACTATGGCTACACCTTC.

The gene calls are TRBV28 and TRBJ2-5; possibly TRBD2 for D (6 bases). CDR1 is MDHEN and CDR2 is SYDVKM in the germline V gene. This CDR3 spans 11 amino acids. The V and J ends lost 5 bases and 7 bases respectively, with 8 bases between them. The CDR3 sequence: CASSATRTQYF. DNA of the CDR3: TGTGCCAGCAGTGCGACTAGGACCCAGTACTTC.

V usage is TRBV19 and J usage is TRBJ1-4, with 8 bases lining up with TRBD1. The CDR3 length is 14 residues. V shed 7 bases and J 8 bases; nucleotides not matched to a gene: 9. Germline values: CDR1 LNHDA, CDR2 SQIVND (reference sequence). CDR3 in DNA: TGTGCCAGTACCTCACAGGGGGAGGGCGAAAAACTGTTTTTT. This translates into CASTSQGEGEKLFF.

This rearrangement joins TRBV20-1 to TRBJ2-3, with 7 bases lining up with TRBD1. This CDR3 comprises 15 residues. CDR1 is DFQATT, CDR2 SNEGSKA, per germline (reference sequence). The V and J ends lost 0 bases and 4 bases, in that order; junction bases with no gene match: 7. The CDR3: CSARDPTGPADTQYF. The CDR3 region has the DNA TGCAGTGCTAGAGACCCGACAGGGCCGGCAGATACGCAGTATTTT.

The chain combines TRBV7-9 with TRBJ2-7; 7 bases map to TRBD1. CDR3 length: 14 amino acids. The V gene end was trimmed by 4 bases and the J gene end by 0 bases; junction bases not matched to a gene: 3. Germline-derived CDR1 and CDR2 are SEHNR and FQNEAQ (reference sequence). CDR3 residues: CASSSGQSSYEQYF. The CDR3 DNA reads TGTGCCAGCAGCTCGGGACAGAGCTCCTACGAGCAGTACTTC. The full variable domain, completed using reference TRBV7-9 and TRBJ2-7, is DTGVSQNPRHKITKRGQNVTFRCDPISEHNRLYWYRQTLGQGPEFLTYFQNEAQLEKSRLLSDRFSAERPKGSFSTLEIQRTEQGDSAMYLCASSSGQSSYEQYFGPGTRLTVT.

This clonotype has more than one count but fewer than ten. V gene TRBV7-8 combines with J gene TRBJ2-2, with TRBD1 matching over 7 bases. Germline V lookup: CDR1 SGHVS, CDR2 FQNEAQ. V was pared by 5 bases and J by 1 base, with 7 bases of the junction left unmatched. The CDR3 is made up of 16 amino acids. The CDR3 region is CASSLGAGGNTGELFF. CDR3 bases: TGTGCCAGCAGCCTAGGGGCAGGGGGGAACACCGGGGAGCTGTTTTTT.

By share of the sample, this clonotype is medium-sized. The V and J genes are TRBV19 and TRBJ1-2; 7 positions match TRBD1. There are 14 residues in the CDR3. Germline lookup yields CDR1 LNHDA and CDR2 SQIVND (reference sequence). The trim removed 3 bases at V and 4 bases at J, leaving 5 bases unmatched. CDR3 coding DNA: TGTGCCAGTAGTATCGGGACAGATCTCTATGGCTACACCTTC. Amino acid sequence: CASSIGTDLYGYTF.

A few counts support this clonotype. This chain joins TRBV27 and TRBJ1-1; 7 bases fit TRBD1. CDR1 and CDR2 (germline): MNHEY, SMNVEV (reference sequence). V lost 9 bases and J lost 1; bases outside the gene matches: 11. The CDR3 runs to 15 residues. The DNA for the CDR3 is TGTGCCAGTCGGACTACAGGGGCGCCGAACACTGAAGCTTTCTTT. It encodes CASRTTGAPNTEAFF.

J is TRBJ2-3 and V is TRBV2; D call uncertain. The CDR3 length is 13 residues. The germline V and J ends were trimmed by 8 bases and 3 bases, with 12 bases remaining between them. The germline CDR1 and CDR2 sequences are SNHLY and FYNNEI. CDR3 bases: TGTGCCAGCGGATTAGAAAGTACAGATACGCAGTATTTT. This gives the protein CASGLESTDTQYF.

This clonotype has only one observation. The V gene is TRBV6-1, the J gene TRBJ2-2; D is unresolved. The V and J ends lost 2 bases and 3 bases respectively, with 7 bases between them. Germline V gene data show CDR1 as MNHNS and CDR2 as SASEGT. The CDR3 has 14 amino acids. CDR3 bases: TGTGCCAGCAGTGAATCCCACTACACCGGGGAGCTGTTTTTT. Amino acid sequence: CASSESHYTGELFF.

In its sample, this clonotype was seen a few times. The chain uses TRBV27 and TRBJ1-3; 9 bases line up with TRBD1. The V and J ends lost 6 bases and 9 bases, in that order; junction bases with no gene match: 9. Germline V gene sequence: CDR1 MNHEY, CDR2 SMNVEV (reference sequence). The CDR3 consists of 14 residues. Here the CDR3 DNA reads TGTGCCAGCAGCCTGACAGGGGGTCGAGCCACCATATATTTT. Translated, it gives CASSLTGGRATIYF.

This clonotype was detected only a few times. CDR3 in amino acids: CASSYKYKREINTDTQYF. For the CDR3, the DNA is TGTGCCAGCAGCTACAAGTACAAGCGGGAGATTAACACAGATACGCAGTATTTT. The V call is TRBV7-6, the J call TRBJ2-3; 8 bases agree with TRBD2. After removal of 4 bases from V and 2 bases from J, the junction contained 14 bases not matched to a gene. This CDR3 comprises 18 residues. CDR1 SGHVS and CDR2 FNYEAQ come from the germline V gene.

This chain joins TRBV6-5 and TRBJ2-7; 7 positions agree with TRBD1. The CDR3 covers 13 residues. The V gene's germline CDR1 is MNHEY and CDR2 SVGAGI. Germline trimming cut 0 bases from V and 5 bases from J; bases unmatched to any gene: 1. The CDR3 DNA sequence: TGTGCCAGCAGTTACTCCCAGGGGGACGAGCAGTACTTC. This encodes CASSYSQGDEQYF.

The V and J genes are TRBV10-3 and TRBJ2-5; 7 bases line up with TRBD1. CDR1 and CDR2 (germline): ENHRY, SYGVKD. The length of the CDR3 is 15 residues. Losses at the gene ends were 1 base for V and 1 base for J; bases not matched to a gene: 3. DNA for the CDR3: TGTGCCATCAGTGAGTGGCGACAGGGCCAAGAGACCCAGTACTTC. Its translation: CAISEWRQGQETQYF.

This clonotype was detected only once. J is TRBJ1-2 and V is TRBV15; TRBD1 matches at 10 bases. Germline V gene sequence: CDR1 LNHNV, CDR2 YYDKDF (reference sequence). The CDR3 length is 16 residues. Losses at the gene ends were 0 bases for V and 8 bases for J; bases not matched to a gene: 9. CDR3 nucleotide sequence: TGTGCCACCAGCAGAGATTTATCGGGGACAGGGGAGGGCTACACCTTC. It specifies CATSRDLSGTGEGYTF. The full variable domain, its missing parts supplied by reference TRBV15 and TRBJ1-2, is DAMVIQNPRYQVTQFGKPVTLSCSQTLNHNVMYWYQQKSSQAPKLLFHYYDKDFNNEADTPDNFQSRRPNTSFCFLDIRSPGLGDTAMYLCATSRDLSGTGEGYTFGSGTRLTVV.

This clonotype has a handful of counts. CDR3 amino acids: CASSIFQGGNQPQHF. CDR3 DNA: TGTGCCAGTAGTATATTCCAGGGCGGCAATCAGCCCCAGCATTTT. This chain uses TRBV19 with TRBJ1-5; TRBD1 is a possible D gene (5 bases). This CDR3 comprises 15 residues. The germline gives CDR1 LNHDA, CDR2 SQIVND (reference sequence). Trimming removed 2 bases at V and 2 bases at J, with 10 bases between.

V and J are TRBV27 and TRBJ2-2, with D perhaps TRBD2 (6 bases). V dropped 2 bases and J dropped 0 bases, with 10 bases sitting between them. Germline CDR1 MNHEY, CDR2 SMNVEV (reference sequence). The CDR3 has 16 amino acids. Here the CDR3 DNA reads TGTGCCAGCAGTTTACTTGGCGGGACGAACACCGGGGAGCTGTTTTTT. Its translation: CASSLLGGTNTGELFF.

This clonotype is judged medium-sized (0.01 to 0.1%). The chain joins TRBV12-3 or TRBV12-4 to TRBJ1-2; a weak D match, TRBD1 (6 bases). The CDR3 is 14 residues long. The ends were cut back, 8 bases at V and 4 bases at J, with 17 bases in the middle. The CDR3 coding sequence is TGTGCCAGCGCCTTCAGGGGCCCTGGCTATGGCTACACCTTC. Amino acids: CASAFRGPGYGYTF.

The chain combines TRBV4-1 with TRBJ2-2; 7 bases match TRBD2. CDR1 and CDR2 (germline): MGHRA, YSYEKL. This CDR3 is 17 amino acids long. With V trimmed by 2 bases and J by 1 base, 7 bases remained unmatched. CDR3 sequence (DNA): TGCGCCAGCAGCCAAACACCGGGACTACTGAACACCGGGGAGCTGTTTTTT. Its protein product is CASSQTPGLLNTGELFF.

This chain connects TRBV20-1 to TRBJ1-5, with D perhaps TRBD1 (6 bases). This CDR3 comprises 12 residues. V was pared by 8 bases and J by 0 bases, with 8 bases between. Germline V CDR1 and CDR2: DFQATT, SNEGSKA (reference sequence). CDR3 sequence (DNA): TGCAGTCCGACAGGTAGCAATCAGCCCCAGCATTTT. Translation: CSPTGSNQPQHF.

This rearrangement joins TRBV6-1 to TRBJ1-1; no reliable D call. The CDR3 sequence is 16 residues long. V lost 3 bases, J lost 1 base, and 15 bases lay in between. Germline V gene sequence: CDR1 MNHNS, CDR2 SASEGT. CDR3 region: CASSDSGLGGNTEAFF. In DNA, the CDR3 is TGTGCCAGCAGTGACTCTGGACTGGGAGGGAACACTGAAGCTTTCTTT.

This chain uses TRBV18 with TRBJ1-1; TRBD1 aligns across 10 bases. Trimming removed 4 bases from V and 4 bases from J; junction bases left unmatched: 9. Germline values: CDR1 KGHSH, CDR2 LQKENI. This CDR3 contains 16 residues. CDR3 sequence reads: CASSLDRGRPFTEAFF. The CDR3 DNA is TGTGCCAGCTCACTCGACAGGGGGCGGCCATTCACTGAAGCTTTCTTT.

This chain uses TRBV19 with TRBJ2-3; 10 nucleotides match TRBD2. The CDR3 is 16 amino acids. J gave up 5 bases and V 4 bases, and 9 bases lay outside the gene matches. CDR1 and CDR2 from the germline V gene are LNHDA and SQIVND (reference sequence). The CDR3 region has the DNA TGTGCCAGTAGTACTCGGACTAGCGGCTTAGTAGATACGCAGTATTTT. Its protein product is CASSTRTSGLVDTQYF.

The chain is built from TRBV6-1 and TRBJ2-5; tentative D call: TRBD2 (5 bases). The CDR3 contains 14 residues. Between the trimmed V and J ends, which lost 4 bases and 1 base, there was a span of 10 bases. From germline, CDR1 is MNHNS and CDR2 SASEGT. The CDR3 sequence: CASSASGFQETQYF. The CDR3 nucleotides are TGTGCCAGCAGTGCCTCGGGGTTCCAAGAGACCCAGTACTTC.

This clonotype appeared a few times. The rearrangement links TRBV19 to TRBJ1-5; D possibly corresponds to TRBD1 (6 bases). This CDR3 spans 14 amino acids. Looked up from germline, CDR1 is LNHDA and CDR2 is SQIVND (reference sequence). The V gene lost 4 bases and the J gene lost 0 bases, with 7 bases spanning the gap. The CDR3 is CASSKQGSNQPQHF. The CDR3 nucleotides read TGTGCCAGTAGTAAACAGGGTAGCAATCAGCCCCAGCATTTT.

V is TRBV4-3 and J is TRBJ1-1; TRBD1 is a possible D gene (5 bases). The CDR3 is 15 amino acids. Germline V gene sequence: CDR1 LGHNA, CDR2 YSLEER. Trimming took off 0 bases at V and 5 bases at J, with 13 bases between the two ends. As DNA, the CDR3 is TGCGCCAGCAGCCAAGATCTCAGGTGGGGGACTGAAGCTTTCTTT. It translates to CASSQDLRWGTEAFF.

In this sample, this clonotype turned up a few times. This chain connects TRBV20-1 to TRBJ2-1; TRBD2 is a possible D gene (6 bases). V lost 1 base to trimming and J lost 11 bases, with 21 bases between them. This CDR3 is built from 15 residues. Germline values: CDR1 DFQATT, CDR2 SNEGSKA (reference sequence). CDR3 amino acids: CSARGGGEREAQQFF. The CDR3 nucleotides are TGCAGTGCTAGAGGAGGAGGGGAAAGGGAGGCACAGCAGTTCTTC.